This T cell receptor (beta chain) was found in a study of beta chain features in type 1 diabetes. Findings and limits, study-wide: PCR might favor shorter templates, equally in patients and controls. Shorter TCRB CDR3s, moderately but significantly so, marked every one of the four CD4+ subsets in Type 1 diabetes patients.

Of the isolated RNA, all was reverse transcribed, and so the sequenced material was expressed TCRB transcripts. The method was immunoSEQ multiplex PCR; TCRdb's version includes in-frame clones alone and lacks a portion of them. The sample lists around 340,000 clones; 9.3% were seen once. This CDR3 is built from 14 residues. CDR1 is MNHEY and CDR2 is SVGAGI in the germline V gene. The J segment lost 7 bases and the V segment lost 4 bases, leaving 9 bases of the junction unmatched. Details on this clone: The antigen is not known.

V and J are TRBV6-5 and TRBJ2-5; TRBD2 matches 7 bases. The sample taken for sequencing was central memory CD4+ T cells from blood. The clonotype was recovered from a man younger than 40 with type 1 diabetes. The CDR3 DNA follows: TGTGCCAGCAGTTCCGGACTAGGTGGCGGGACCCAGTACTTC. It yields the protein CASSSGLGGGTQYF.